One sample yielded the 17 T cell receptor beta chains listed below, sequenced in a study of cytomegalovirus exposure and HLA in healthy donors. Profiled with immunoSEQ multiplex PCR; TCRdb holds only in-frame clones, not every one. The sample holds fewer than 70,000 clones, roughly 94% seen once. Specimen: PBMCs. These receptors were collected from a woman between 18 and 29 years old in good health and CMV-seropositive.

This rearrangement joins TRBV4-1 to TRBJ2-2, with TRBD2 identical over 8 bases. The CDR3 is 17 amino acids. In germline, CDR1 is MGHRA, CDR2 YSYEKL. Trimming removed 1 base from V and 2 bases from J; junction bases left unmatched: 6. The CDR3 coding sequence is TGCGCCAGCAGCCAAGTTCCCGGGAGGGCCAACACCGGGGAGCTGTTTTTT. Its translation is CASSQVPGRANTGELFF.

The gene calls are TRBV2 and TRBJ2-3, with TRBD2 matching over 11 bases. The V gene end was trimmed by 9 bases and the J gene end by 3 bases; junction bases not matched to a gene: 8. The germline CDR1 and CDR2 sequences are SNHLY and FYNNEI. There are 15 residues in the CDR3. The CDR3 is CASGPGLAETDTQYF. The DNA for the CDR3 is TGTGCCAGTGGCCCGGGACTAGCGGAAACAGATACGCAGTATTTT.

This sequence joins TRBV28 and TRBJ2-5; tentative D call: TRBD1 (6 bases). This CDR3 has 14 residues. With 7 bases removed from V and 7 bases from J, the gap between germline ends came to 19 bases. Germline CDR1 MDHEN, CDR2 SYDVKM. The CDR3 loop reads CASISRQGRGTQYF. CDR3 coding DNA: TGTGCCAGCATTTCGCGTCAGGGGCGCGGGACCCAGTACTTC.

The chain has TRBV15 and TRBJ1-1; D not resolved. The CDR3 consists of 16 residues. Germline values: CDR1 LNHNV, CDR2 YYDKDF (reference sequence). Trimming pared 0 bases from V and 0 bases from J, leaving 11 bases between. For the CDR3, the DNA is TGTGCCACCAGCAGAGATAAAAGCAGGATGAACACTGAAGCTTTCTTT. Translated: CATSRDKSRMNTEAFF.

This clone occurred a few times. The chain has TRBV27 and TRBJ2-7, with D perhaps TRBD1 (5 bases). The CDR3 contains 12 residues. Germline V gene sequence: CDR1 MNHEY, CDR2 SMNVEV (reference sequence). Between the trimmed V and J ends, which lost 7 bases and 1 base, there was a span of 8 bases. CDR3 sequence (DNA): TGTGCCAGCATGGGGCTATCCTACGAGCAGTACTTC. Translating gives CASMGLSYEQYF.

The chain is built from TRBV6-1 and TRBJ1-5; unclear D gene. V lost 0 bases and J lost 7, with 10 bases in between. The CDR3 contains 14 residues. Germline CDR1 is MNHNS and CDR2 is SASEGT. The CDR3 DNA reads TGTGCCAGCAGTGAAGCGGGCCCAAGGCAGCCCCAGCATTTT. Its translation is CASSEAGPRQPQHF.

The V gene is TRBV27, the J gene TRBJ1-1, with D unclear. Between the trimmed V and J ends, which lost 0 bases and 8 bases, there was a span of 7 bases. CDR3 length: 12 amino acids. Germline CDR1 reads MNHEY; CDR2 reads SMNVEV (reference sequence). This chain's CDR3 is CASSLSGSEAFF. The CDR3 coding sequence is TGTGCCAGCAGTTTATCGGGCTCGGAAGCTTTCTTT.

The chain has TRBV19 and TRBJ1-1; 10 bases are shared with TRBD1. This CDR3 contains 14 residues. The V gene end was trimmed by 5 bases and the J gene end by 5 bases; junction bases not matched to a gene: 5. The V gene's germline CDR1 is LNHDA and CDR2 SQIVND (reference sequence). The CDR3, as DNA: TGTGCCAGTAGTCCACGGACAGGGGGAACTGAAGCTTTCTTT. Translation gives CASSPRTGGTEAFF.

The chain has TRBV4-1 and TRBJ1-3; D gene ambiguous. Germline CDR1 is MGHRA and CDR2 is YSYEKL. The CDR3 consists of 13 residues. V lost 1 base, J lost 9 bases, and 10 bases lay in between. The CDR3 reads CASSQVSWATIYF. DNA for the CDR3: TGCGCCAGCAGCCAAGTATCATGGGCCACCATATATTTT.

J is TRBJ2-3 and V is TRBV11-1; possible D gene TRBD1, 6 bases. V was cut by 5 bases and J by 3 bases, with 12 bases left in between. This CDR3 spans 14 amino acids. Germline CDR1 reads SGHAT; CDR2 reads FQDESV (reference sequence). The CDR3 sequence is CASSMMGATDTQYF. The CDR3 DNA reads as TGTGCCAGCAGCATGATGGGGGCGACAGATACGCAGTATTTT.

The CDR3 sequence: CASSLAVGGPGTDTQYF. CDR3 sequence (DNA): TGTGCCAGCAGTTTAGCGGTGGGAGGGCCAGGAACAGATACGCAGTATTTT. The chain uses TRBV28 and TRBJ2-3, with 7 bases aligning to TRBD2. CDR1 and CDR2 from the germline V gene are MDHEN and SYDVKM. The CDR3 consists of 17 residues. The J segment lost 3 bases and the V segment lost 2 bases, leaving 11 bases of the junction unmatched.

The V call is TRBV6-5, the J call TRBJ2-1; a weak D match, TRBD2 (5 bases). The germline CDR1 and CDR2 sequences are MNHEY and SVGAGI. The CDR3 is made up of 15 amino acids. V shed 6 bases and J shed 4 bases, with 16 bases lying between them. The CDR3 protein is CASRNSANIYNEQFF. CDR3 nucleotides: TGTGCCAGCAGAAATAGCGCCAACATATACAATGAGCAGTTCTTC.

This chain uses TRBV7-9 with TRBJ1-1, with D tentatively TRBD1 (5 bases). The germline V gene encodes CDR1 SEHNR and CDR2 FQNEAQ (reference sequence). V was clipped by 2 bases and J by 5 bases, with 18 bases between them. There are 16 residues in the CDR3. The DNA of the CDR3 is TGTGCCAGCAGCTTAATGGGAGGGGTGATTAGGACTGAAGCTTTCTTT. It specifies CASSLMGGVIRTEAFF.

CDR3 protein: CASSVNQGADTGELFF. The DNA for the CDR3 is TGTGCCAGCAGCGTCAATCAGGGGGCCGACACCGGGGAGCTGTTTTTT. This chain connects TRBV9 to TRBJ2-2, with 8 bases fitting TRBD1. J gave up 3 bases and V 2 bases, and 6 bases lay outside the gene matches. The CDR3 contains 16 residues. CDR1 and CDR2 from the germline V gene are SGDLS and YYNGEE.

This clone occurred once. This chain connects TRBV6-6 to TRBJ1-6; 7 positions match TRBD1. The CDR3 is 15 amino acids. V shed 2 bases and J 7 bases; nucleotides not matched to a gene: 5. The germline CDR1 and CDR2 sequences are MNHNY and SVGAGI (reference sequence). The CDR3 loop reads CASSYVQGENSPLHF. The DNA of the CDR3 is TGTGCCAGCAGTTACGTCCAGGGGGAGAATTCACCCCTCCACTTT.

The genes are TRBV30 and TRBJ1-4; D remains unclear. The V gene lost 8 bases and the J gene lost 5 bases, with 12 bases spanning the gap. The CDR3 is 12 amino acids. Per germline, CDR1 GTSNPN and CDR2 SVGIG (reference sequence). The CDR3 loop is CAAGGSNEKLFF. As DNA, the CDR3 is TGTGCCGCTGGAGGGTCCAATGAAAAACTGTTTTTT.

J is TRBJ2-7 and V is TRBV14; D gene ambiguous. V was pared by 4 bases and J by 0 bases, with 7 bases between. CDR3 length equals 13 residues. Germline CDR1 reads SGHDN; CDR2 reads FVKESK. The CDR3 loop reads CASSPTPSYEQYF. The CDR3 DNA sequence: TGTGCCAGCAGCCCTACCCCCTCCTACGAGCAGTACTTC.